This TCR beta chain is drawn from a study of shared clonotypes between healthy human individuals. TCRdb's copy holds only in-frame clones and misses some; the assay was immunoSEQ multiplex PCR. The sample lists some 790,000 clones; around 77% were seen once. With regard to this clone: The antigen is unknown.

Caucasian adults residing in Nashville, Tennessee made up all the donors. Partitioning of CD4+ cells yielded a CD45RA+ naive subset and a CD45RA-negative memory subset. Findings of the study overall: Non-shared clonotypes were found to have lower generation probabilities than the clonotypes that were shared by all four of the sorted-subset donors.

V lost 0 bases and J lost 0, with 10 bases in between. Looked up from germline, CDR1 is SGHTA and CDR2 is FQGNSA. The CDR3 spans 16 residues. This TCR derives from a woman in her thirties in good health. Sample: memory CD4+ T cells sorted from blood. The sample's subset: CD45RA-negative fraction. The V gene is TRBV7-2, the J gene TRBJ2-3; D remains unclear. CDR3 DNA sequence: TGTGCCAGCAGCTTAGCGGGTCGCCCTAGCACAGATACGCAGTATTTT. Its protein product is CASSLAGRPSTDTQYF.